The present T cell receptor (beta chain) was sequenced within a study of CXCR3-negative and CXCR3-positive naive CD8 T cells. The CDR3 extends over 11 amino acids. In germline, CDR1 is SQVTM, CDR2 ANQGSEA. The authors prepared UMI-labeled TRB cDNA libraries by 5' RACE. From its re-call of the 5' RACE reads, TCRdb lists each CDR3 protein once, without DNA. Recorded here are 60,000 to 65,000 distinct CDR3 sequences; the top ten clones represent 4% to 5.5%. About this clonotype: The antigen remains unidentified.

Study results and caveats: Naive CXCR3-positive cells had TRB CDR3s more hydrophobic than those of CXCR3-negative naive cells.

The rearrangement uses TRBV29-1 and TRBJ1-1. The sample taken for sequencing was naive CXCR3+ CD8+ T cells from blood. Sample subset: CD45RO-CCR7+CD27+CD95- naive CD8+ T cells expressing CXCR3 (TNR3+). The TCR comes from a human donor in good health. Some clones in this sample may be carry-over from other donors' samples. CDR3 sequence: CSVLIGYEAFF.